A single TCR beta chain is shown here with its context. The CDR3 contains 11 residues. V was trimmed by 6 bases and J by 5 bases, leaving 10 bases between them. Germline CDR1 is SQVTM and CDR2 is ANQGSEA. The sample originates from a study of CD8+ T cells in alopecia areata. Indicated treatment: oral pan-JAK inhibitor, 5-10 mg twice daily. Sequencing templates came from extracted RNA that was reverse transcribed into cDNA. Sequencing was performed with immunoSEQ multiplex PCR; in TCRdb, only in-frame clones are kept and a portion is missing. Here the sample spans approximately 280,000 clones, 58% being singletons.

The source of this sequence is a human donor with alopecia areata. The chain couples TRBV29-1 to TRBJ2-5; TRBD2 might be the D (5 bases). The sequences come from CD4+ T cells sorted from blood, collected at week 24, from a patient treated with tofacitinib. The CDR3 DNA reads TGCAGCGTCTCCGGCGGGGAGACCCAGTACTTC. This sequence encodes CSVSGGETQYF.